This T cell receptor (beta chain) originates from a study of blood T cell repertoires in COVID-19 (dated by TCRdb to about 2020). Looking at the study overall: The collaborator samples originated in the United States, Italy and Spain and spanned the acute and convalescent phases of COVID-19. The material from the prospective study consisted of cDNA or gDNA derived from T cells, B-cell-depleted T cells, or PBMCs. Subjects who had been exposed to COVID-19, were actively infected with it, or had recovered from it provided the deeply sampled blood TCRbeta repertoires that made up the dataset. The repertoires were made available in a free public database intended to serve as a resource for research on the immune response to SARS-CoV-2. The samples were drawn from the first 160 participants of the ongoing ImmuneRACE study and from 1,254 subjects provided by 6 global collaborators. The sample metadata nearly always contained a de-identified subject ID, COVID-19 status, age in years and sex. HLA class I and class II types, where available, came from metadata supplied by the sample provider rather than from assay-based typing. Points the paper makes about the study in general: Clinical and demographic metadata were provided uncurated, with the amount varying by source and participant.

The germline V gene gives CDR1 as SGHTA and CDR2 as FQGNSA. V is clipped by 6 bases and J by 1 base, and the sequence between their germline boundaries is 6 bases long. Spanning cysteine to phenylalanine, the CDR3 consists of 13 amino acids. Only CDR3 DNA remains: 39 bases, in frame from the first base. TCRbeta CDR3 regions were amplified from genomic DNA using the immunoSEQ Assay, a bias-controlled multiplex PCR. In the authors' own workflow: The number of nucleated cells in each sample was estimated from the amplification of reference gene primers within the assay. To quantify the absolute abundance of each unique TCRbeta CDR3 rearrangement, sequence reads were collapsed and filtered. For each sample, productive Simpson clonality was calculated by taking the square root of Simpson's diversity index across productive rearrangements. TCRdb took this table from immuneACCESS and kept in-frame rearrangements with V and J called. Such tables lack part of the clones; where checked against another copy, unresolved V genes explain under half of the gap, and the rest is unexplained. That table is the source of V, J and clone size, and D and trimming were worked out from the DNA. In this sample the table shows about 150,000 clones, 82% of which occur a single time. Of the sample, roughly 15% is held by the ten largest clones.

The collaborating institutions used their own protocols to collect whole blood in K2EDTA tubes. For TCRbeta analysis, collaborator samples were shipped as frozen whole blood, as isolated PBMCs, or as DNA extracted from either sample type. Notes on this clone: Which antigen it targets is not known. Per-nucleotide qualities are absent, and no much larger clonotype sits a single base away.

Sample: peripheral blood. The chain is assembled from TRBV7-2 and TRBJ2-2; the D gene cannot be resolved reliably. The TCR was taken from a human donor with acute or convalescent COVID-19. The donor label of this sample is uncertain. The nucleotides are TGTGCCAGCAGTTCCATGAACACCGGGGAGCTGTTTTTT. The encoded protein is CASSSMNTGELFF.